These 21 T cell receptor beta chains came from one sample sequenced in a study of Graves' ophthalmopathy and Graves' hyperthyroidism. Using RNA transcripts, the TCR beta CDR3 regions were amplified. HTBI primers were employed in first-round RT-PCR, then a second-round multiplex PCR followed. A single record per CDR3 protein comes from TCRdb applying MiXCR to the multiplex PCR reads. The table includes 300,000 to 400,000 distinct CDR3 sequences, under 20% detected once. The sequencing input was peripheral blood. The receptors stem from an adult man with Graves' ophthalmopathy.

This clonotype has just a few counts. V and J are TRBV27 and TRBJ1-5; 8 nucleotides match TRBD1. Germline values: CDR1 MNHEY, CDR2 SMNVEV (reference sequence). The CDR3 runs to 13 residues. V was clipped by 5 bases and J by 7 bases; unmatched bases: 4. CDR3 DNA: TGTGCCAGCAGTCCAGGGGGCTTGCAGCCCCAGCATTTT. This gives the protein CASSPGGLQPQHF.

The chain employs TRBV28 and TRBJ2-7, with a tentative D call TRBD2 (6 bases). Trimming removed 1 base at V and 4 bases at J, with 11 bases between. The CDR3 loop spans 14 amino acids. Germline CDR1 is MDHEN and CDR2 is SYDVKM. The CDR3 region has the DNA TGTGCCAGCAGTTTATTTGGGACTGCATACGAGCAGTACTTC. This gives the protein CASSLFGTAYEQYF.

Points on this clonotype: A read error may be the cause here, since a much bigger clone is one base away. The J gene is TRBJ2-7, the V gene TRBV20-1; D perhaps matches TRBD1 (5 bases). CDR3 length equals 13 residues. V gave up 3 bases and J gave up 4 bases, with 13 bases separating them. Germline CDR1 and CDR2: DFQATT and SNEGSKA (reference sequence). CDR3 sequence (DNA): TGCAGTGCTAGGAGTGGGGCCGGATACGAGCAGTACTTC. It codes for CSARSGAGYEQYF.

This clonotype was recorded many times. The chain uses TRBV20-1 and TRBJ1-3; possible D gene TRBD1, 5 bases. The CDR3 loop spans 16 amino acids. Trimming took off 6 bases at V and 0 bases at J, with 18 bases between the two ends. CDR1 is DFQATT and CDR2 is SNEGSKA in the germline V gene (reference sequence). The CDR3 DNA reads as TGCAGTGCGGGGGTGGCGCTCCCCTTCTCTGGAAACACCATATATTTT. Its protein is CSAGVALPFSGNTIYF.

This clonotype was observed a handful of times. Just one base apart from a much larger clone, this may be a read error. The chain employs TRBV30 and TRBJ1-2; D uncertain. This CDR3 spans 11 amino acids. Germline V gene data show CDR1 as GTSNPN and CDR2 as SVGIG (reference sequence). This chain's CDR3 is CAWRWAEGYIF. In DNA form, the CDR3 reads TGTGCCTGGAGATGGGCAGAAGGCTACATCTTC.

In this sample, this clonotype turned up many times. The chain employs TRBV6-5 and TRBJ2-5, with D possibly being TRBD2 (5 bases). Per germline, CDR1 MNHEY and CDR2 SVGAGI. The CDR3 spans 16 residues. Trimming stripped 0 bases from V and 4 bases from J, with 15 bases between. In nucleotides, the CDR3 is TGTGCCAGCAGTTACTCCGGACTGGCGAATCCAGAGACCCAGTACTTC. Protein product: CASSYSGLANPETQYF.

This chain connects TRBV15 to TRBJ1-1; no definite D call. The V gene lost 2 bases and the J gene lost 0 bases, with 7 bases spanning the gap. Germline lookup yields CDR1 LNHNV and CDR2 YYDKDF (reference sequence). The CDR3 consists of 14 residues. CDR3 sequence: CATSRLPMNTEAFF. CDR3 in DNA: TGTGCCACCAGCAGATTACCCATGAACACTGAAGCTTTCTTT.

The chain uses TRBV24-1 and TRBJ2-7, with 7 bases aligning to TRBD1. CDR1 and CDR2 (germline): KGHDR, SFDVKD. The CDR3 runs to 17 residues. Trimming at V came to 4 bases and at J to 3 bases, leaving 14 bases not matched to a gene. For the CDR3, the DNA is TGTGCCACCAGTGAGTGGAAAAGGGGGCGGTTGGACTACGAGCAGTACTTC. Translating it yields CATSEWKRGRLDYEQYF.

The table lists this clonotype with many counts. This chain connects TRBV27 to TRBJ1-2, with unresolved D. With 3 bases removed from V and 4 bases from J, the gap between germline ends came to 9 bases. Germline assignment: CDR1 MNHEY and CDR2 SMNVEV (reference sequence). The CDR3 sequence is 13 residues long. The CDR3 loop is CASSFLYSYGYTF. The CDR3 coding sequence is TGTGCCAGCAGTTTCCTATATTCCTATGGCTACACCTTC.

This clonotype was recorded at least ten times. V usage is TRBV20-1 and J usage is TRBJ1-1, with D perhaps TRBD1 (5 bases). The CDR3 consists of 13 residues. Germline V gives CDR1 DFQATT, CDR2 SNEGSKA (reference sequence). Deletions cut 5 bases from V and 2 bases from J, with 12 bases between. As DNA, the CDR3 is TGCAGTGCTCACCCCGGGACCAACACTGAAGCTTTCTTT. It specifies CSAHPGTNTEAFF.

This clonotype was recorded many times. The chain uses TRBV6-5 and TRBJ1-2, with D uncertain. This CDR3 comprises 14 residues. The V gene lost 2 bases and the J gene lost 2 bases, with 9 bases spanning the gap. Germline-derived CDR1 and CDR2 are MNHEY and SVGAGI. CDR3 in amino acids: CASSYQGRNYGYTF. The DNA for the CDR3 is TGTGCCAGCAGTTACCAAGGACGGAACTATGGCTACACCTTC.

J is TRBJ1-6 and V is TRBV30; a weak D match, TRBD1 (6 bases). CDR3 size: 15 residues. Per germline, CDR1 GTSNPN and CDR2 SVGIG (reference sequence). V lost 0 bases and J lost 10, with 16 bases in between. Here the CDR3 DNA reads TGTGCCTGGAGTGTTTCGGGGGCGCGTAACTCACCCCTCCACTTT. Protein product: CAWSVSGARNSPLHF. The full variable domain, completed using reference TRBV30 and TRBJ1-6, is SQTIHQWPATLVQPVGSPLSLECTVEGTSNPNLYWYRQAAGRGLQLLFYSVGIGQISSEVPQNLSASRPQDRQFILSSKKLLLSDSGFYLCAWSVSGARNSPLHFGNGTRLTVT.

This clonotype was detected many times. The chain joins TRBV5-1 to TRBJ1-1, with 7 bases fitting TRBD1. Germline CDR1 is SGHRS and CDR2 is YFSETQ. V gave up 4 bases and J gave up 1 base; unmatched junction bases: 7. This CDR3 comprises 15 residues. CDR3 in amino acids: CASSLDRPTNTEAFF. The CDR3 nucleotides read TGCGCCAGCAGCCTGGACAGGCCAACGAACACTGAAGCTTTCTTT.

This clonotype was counted many times. The rearrangement joins TRBV7-2 to TRBJ2-5, with TRBD1 matching over 7 bases. V lost 2 bases and J lost 3; bases outside the gene matches: 6. The V gene's germline CDR1 is SGHTA and CDR2 FQGNSA. The CDR3 has 15 residues. CDR3 residues: CASSLTGTVKETQYF. The CDR3 nucleotides read TGTGCCAGCAGCTTAACCGGGACAGTAAAAGAGACCCAGTACTTC.

This clonotype was counted ten times or more. This chain connects TRBV20-1 to TRBJ2-5, with unresolved D. V was clipped by 0 bases and J by 5 bases, with 13 bases between them. Germline values: CDR1 DFQATT, CDR2 SNEGSKA (reference sequence). This CDR3 is built from 14 residues. CDR3: CSARDLARGETQYF. The CDR3 DNA follows: TGCAGTGCTAGAGATTTAGCACGCGGTGAGACCCAGTACTTC.

J is TRBJ2-5 and V is TRBV6-1; no clear D gene. The CDR3 is 14 residues long. The ends were cut back, 4 bases at V and 4 bases at J, with 13 bases in the middle. Germline CDR1 is MNHNS and CDR2 is SASEGT. CDR3 in amino acids: CASSAVLRRETQYF. DNA for the CDR3: TGTGCCAGCAGTGCGGTCCTGAGAAGAGAGACCCAGTACTTC.

The CDR3 is CASSQDLEGPFSGNTIYF. CDR3 nucleotide sequence: TGTGCCAGCAGCCAAGATCTGGAAGGTCCCTTCTCTGGAAACACCATATATTTT. The gene calls are TRBV3-1 and TRBJ1-3; D remains unclear. V shed 0 bases and J shed 0 bases, with 15 bases lying between them. The CDR3 is made up of 18 amino acids. Per the germline V gene, CDR1 is LGHDT and CDR2 is YNNKEL (reference sequence).

This clonotype appeared many times. This chain connects TRBV9 to TRBJ2-2; D is tentatively TRBD1 or TRBD2 (5 bases each). The CDR3 consists of 14 residues. Between the trimmed V and J ends, which lost 6 bases and 6 bases, there was a span of 15 bases. Germline values: CDR1 SGDLS, CDR2 YYNGEE. The chain's CDR3 is CASTATLGAGELFF. CDR3 sequence (DNA): TGTGCCAGCACCGCTACACTGGGGGCCGGGGAGCTGTTTTTT.

Ten or more counts support this clonotype. J is TRBJ1-1 and V is TRBV28; 8 bases line up with TRBD1. Unmatched junction bases numbered 19, after V lost 5 bases and J lost 5 bases. CDR1 and CDR2 from the germline V gene are MDHEN and SYDVKM. This CDR3 region has 18 residues. The CDR3 nucleotides read TGTGCCAGCAGTAGCGACAGGGGTTCTTTGGGTTTGGGAACTGAAGCTTTCTTT. Protein: CASSSDRGSLGLGTEAFF.

At least ten counts were recorded for this clonotype. The rearrangement uses TRBV27 and TRBJ2-7; D uncertain. Germline values: CDR1 MNHEY, CDR2 SMNVEV (reference sequence). The CDR3 consists of 10 residues. The V end was cut by 8 bases, the J end by 3 bases, with 5 bases between. The CDR3 DNA reads as TGTGCCAGCCCTATCTACGAGCAGTACTTC. Translating gives CASPIYEQYF.

In this sample, this clonotype turned up many times. The chain is built from TRBV6-1 and TRBJ2-7; TRBD2 might be the D (6 bases). The ends were cut back, 6 bases at V and 2 bases at J, with 17 bases in the middle. The germline V gene has CDR1 MNHNS and CDR2 SASEGT. There are 15 residues in the CDR3. This chain's CDR3 is CASSEIADTTYEQYF. The CDR3 nucleotides are TGTGCCAGCAGCGAGATAGCGGATACGACCTACGAGCAGTACTTC.